The text below deals with one T cell receptor (beta chain). Trimming took off 1 base at V and 3 bases at J, with 7 bases between the two ends. The CDR3 sequence is 13 residues long. Germline values: CDR1 LGHNA, CDR2 YSLEER. The data stem from a study of blood T cell repertoires in COVID-19. Authors' processing steps: Amplification of reference gene primers provided the estimated nucleated cell counts. Data came from immunoSEQ multiplex PCR; TCRdb stores just in-frame clones and leaves some out. Clone size and the V and J calls come from that table; the DNA yielded D and trimming. The sample shows about 89,000 clones, around 75% of them seen only once.

Specimen: peripheral blood. The origin of this receptor is a man between 65 and 85 years old with COVID-19, enrolled during active disease. The chain joins TRBV4-3 to TRBJ2-7; D gene uncertain. CDR3 nucleotides: TGCGCCAGCAGCCAAGTGGTCGGCTACGAGCAGTACTTC. Its translation: CASSQVVGYEQYF.